The source of this TCR beta chain is a study of early T cells in non-severe SARS-CoV-2 infection. Across the whole study: The chains were unpaired, and the sequenced material was bulk RNA from unsorted whole blood. Study findings and constraints: The study's VDJdb matching favored anti-spike CD8 responses and missed private and CD4 specificities.

Comments on this clonotype: Its antigen is unknown.

Separate cDNA molecules each had unique molecular identifiers attached to them. From the 5' RACE reads, TCRdb called clonotypes with MiXCR, one entry per CDR3 protein. This table has some 46,000 distinct CDR3 sequences, about a tenth appearing once. This clonotype originated in an adult who was a healthcare worker with PCR-confirmed SARS-CoV-2 infection or an uninfected control (not recorded which). Source material: whole blood.

The CDR3 loop reads CASSLEGSLVDTEAFF. The CDR3 DNA reads TGCGCCAGCAGCTTGGAGGGGTCGTTGGTGGACACTGAAGCTTTCTTT. The chain carries TRBV5-1 and TRBJ1-1; a possible D gene is TRBD1 (5 bases). The CDR3 runs 16 residues. The V end was cut by 0 bases, the J end by 3 bases, with 15 bases between. The germline gives CDR1 SGHRS, CDR2 YFSETQ.